The next 26 T cell receptor beta chains were all read from a single sample in a study of beta chain features in type 1 diabetes. Study-wide points: Moderate but significant shortening of TCRB CDR3s was recorded in all four CD4+ subsets from Type 1 diabetes patients.

No antigens are known for them. All of the isolated RNA was reverse transcribed, so expressed TCRB transcripts were sequenced. Method: immunoSEQ multiplex PCR; TCRdb's copy keeps in-frame clones and lacks some. The sample lists about 160,000 clones, around 8% occurring once. Specimen: central memory CD4+ T cells from blood. The origin of the receptors is a woman aged 40-49 years with type 1 diabetes.

This clone was counted between two and nine times. This chain uses TRBV10-3 with TRBJ1-2; D remains unclear. Germline CDR1 is ENHRY and CDR2 is SYGVKD. The CDR3 contains 11 residues. Trimming stripped 6 bases from V and 8 bases from J, with 10 bases between. CDR3 DNA sequence: TGTGCCATCAGCGAGACACACGGCTACACCTTC. It is translated as CAISETHGYTF.

This chain connects TRBV4-1 to TRBJ1-6, with TRBD1 matching 8 bases. J was trimmed by 7 bases and V by 2 bases; bases with no gene match: 7. The CDR3 is 16 residues long. Germline assignment: CDR1 MGHRA and CDR2 YSYEKL. As DNA, the CDR3 is TGCGCCAGCAGCCAATTCCGAGGACAGGGCAATTCACCCCTCCACTTT. It is translated as CASSQFRGQGNSPLHF.

This clone has a count of ten or more. J is TRBJ1-1 and V is TRBV7-3, with TRBD1 identical over 9 bases. CDR3 length: 16 residues. The junction had 12 bases not matched to a gene; V was cut back by 5 bases and J by 5 bases. CDR1 and CDR2 from the germline V gene are SGHTA and FQGTGA. CDR3 residues: CASSPQGAPVGTEAFF. DNA for the CDR3: TGTGCCAGCAGCCCACAGGGGGCCCCTGTTGGGACTGAAGCTTTCTTT.

This clone has more than one count but fewer than ten. This rearrangement joins TRBV5-1 to TRBJ1-1; D is perhaps TRBD1 (6 bases). Germline CDR1 reads SGHRS; CDR2 reads YFSETQ. This CDR3 comprises 14 residues. With 4 bases removed from V and 1 base from J, the gap between germline ends came to 11 bases. Here the CDR3 reads CASSEGHPNTEAFF. The CDR3 region has the DNA TGCGCCAGCAGCGAGGGACACCCGAACACTGAAGCTTTCTTT. Based on the CDR3 plus reference TRBV5-1 and TRBJ1-1, the full variable domain is KAGVTQTPRYLIKTRGQQVTLSCSPISGHRSVSWYQQTPGQGLQFLFEYFSETQRNKGNFPGRFSGRQFSNSRSEMNVSTLELGDSALYLCASSEGHPNTEAFFGQGTRLTVV.

This chain links TRBV27 with TRBJ1-2; 9 bases agree with TRBD1. The V gene end was trimmed by 8 bases and the J gene end by 7 bases; junction bases not matched to a gene: 11. This CDR3 comprises 14 residues. CDR1 and CDR2 (germline): MNHEY, SMNVEV (reference sequence). In DNA, the CDR3 is TGTGCCAGCGGTTACAGGACAGGGGACGGTGGCTACACCTTC. As protein: CASGYRTGDGGYTF.

The chain links TRBV4-1 to TRBJ1-2; D remains unclear. CDR3 length: 15 residues. The V and J ends lost 3 bases and 2 bases respectively, with 13 bases between them. Per the germline V gene, CDR1 is MGHRA and CDR2 is YSYEKL. This chain's CDR3 is CASSHPDPGNYGYTF. The CDR3 nucleotides read TGCGCCAGCAGCCACCCAGACCCGGGGAACTATGGCTACACCTTC.

The V and J genes are TRBV10-3 and TRBJ1-5; D gene uncertain. CDR3 length: 13 amino acids. Germline V gene sequence: CDR1 ENHRY, CDR2 SYGVKD. Trimming stripped 10 bases from V and 0 bases from J, with 10 bases between. The DNA of the CDR3 is TGTGCCAGCCGGGAGGATAGCAATCAGCCCCAGCATTTT. It is translated as CASREDSNQPQHF.

This clone has ten or more counts. The same CDR3 is also encoded by other DNA sequences in this sample. The chain uses TRBV5-1 and TRBJ2-3; possible D gene TRBD1, 5 bases. CDR3 length equals 14 residues. V dropped 0 bases and J dropped 4 bases, with 9 bases sitting between them. In germline, CDR1 is SGHRS, CDR2 YFSETQ. CDR3 protein: CASSLGQSADTQYF. The DNA of the CDR3 is TGCGCCAGCAGCTTGGGACAGAGCGCAGATACGCAGTATTTT.

This clone was seen only a few times. V is TRBV28 and J is TRBJ2-7, with 9 positions matching TRBD2. V was clipped by 1 base and J by 2 bases; unmatched bases: 3. Germline V gene lookup returns CDR1 MDHEN and CDR2 SYDVKM. The CDR3 covers 15 residues. CDR3 sequence (DNA): TGTGCCAGCAGTTTATCGGGCGGGAGGGCCTACGAGCAGTACTTC. Its protein product is CASSLSGGRAYEQYF. Based on the CDR3 plus reference TRBV28 and TRBJ2-7, the full variable domain is DVKVTQSSRYLVKRTGEKVFLECVQDMDHENMFWYRQDPGLGLRLIYFSYDVKMKEKGDIPEGYSVSREKKERFSLILESASTNQTSMYLCASSLSGGRAYEQYFGPGTRLTVT.

V and J are TRBV5-1 and TRBJ1-4; weak D call: TRBD1 (5 bases). V was cut by 0 bases and J by 5 bases, with 11 bases left in between. Germline CDR1 reads SGHRS; CDR2 reads YFSETQ. The CDR3 totals 15 residues. CDR3 DNA: TGCGCCAGCAGCTTGGATCCGAGACAGAATGAAAAACTGTTTTTT. As protein: CASSLDPRQNEKLFF.

The sample holds a few counts of this clone. V gene TRBV29-1 combines with J gene TRBJ2-7, with 10 bases identical to TRBD2. The CDR3 covers 14 residues. The V gene end was trimmed by 4 bases and the J gene end by 5 bases; junction bases not matched to a gene: 8. Germline lookup yields CDR1 SQVTM and CDR2 ANQGSEA. This CDR3 reads CSVVSGRTSNEQYF. Written as DNA, the CDR3 is TGCAGCGTTGTTAGCGGGAGGACCTCGAACGAGCAGTACTTC.

This clone was recorded a few times. The chain has TRBV7-9 and TRBJ2-7, with TRBD1 matching over 7 bases. Trimming at V came to 6 bases and at J to 6 bases, leaving 5 bases not matched to a gene. CDR1 and CDR2 (germline): SEHNR, FQNEAQ (reference sequence). The CDR3 has 12 residues. The CDR3 DNA reads as TGTGCCAGCAGGAGAACAGGGGCCGAGCAGTACTTC. Translated: CASRRTGAEQYF.

This clone turned up a few times. The gene calls are TRBV19 and TRBJ2-6; TRBD1 agrees at 7 bases. The CDR3 runs to 17 residues. Per germline, CDR1 LNHDA and CDR2 SQIVND (reference sequence). J was trimmed by 2 bases and V by 4 bases; bases with no gene match: 8. The CDR3 nucleotides read TGTGCCAGTAGTAGAAACAGGGGACCCCCTGGGGCCAACGTCCTGACTTTC. Residues: CASSRNRGPPGANVLTF.

This clone was detected a few times. The gene calls are TRBV28 and TRBJ1-1; D not certain. This CDR3 spans 13 amino acids. Between the trimmed V and J ends, which lost 6 bases and 2 bases, there was a span of 10 bases. CDR1 is MDHEN, CDR2 SYDVKM, per germline. This CDR3 reads CASRFESNTEAFF. Written as DNA, the CDR3 is TGTGCCAGCAGGTTCGAGAGTAACACTGAAGCTTTCTTT.

The V and J genes are TRBV6-5 and TRBJ2-1, with D possibly TRBD2 on 5 matching bases. Deletions cut 2 bases from V and 13 bases from J, with 15 bases between. This CDR3 spans 13 amino acids. Germline CDR1 is MNHEY and CDR2 is SVGAGI. The CDR3 here is CASSYLRGSPQFF. The CDR3 nucleotides are TGTGCCAGCAGTTACCTTCGGGGATCCCCCCAGTTCTTC.

The chain combines TRBV9 with TRBJ2-3; TRBD2 aligns across 7 bases. With V trimmed by 5 bases and J by 1 base, 7 bases remained unmatched. Per germline, CDR1 SGDLS and CDR2 YYNGEE. This CDR3 has 15 amino acids. The CDR3 DNA is TGTGCCAGCAGTTTACGACGGGGGGGCACAGATACGCAGTATTTT. As protein: CASSLRRGGTDTQYF.

This clone was detected a few times. The chain combines TRBV5-6 with TRBJ2-2; D remains ambiguous. Trimming shortened V by 4 bases and J by 1 base, and 14 bases separated the two germline ends. This CDR3 is 16 amino acids long. Germline V gene data show CDR1 as SGHDT and CDR2 as YYEEEE. CDR3 sequence (DNA): TGTGCCAGCAGCCTACTGGGCCGACAGAACACCGGGGAGCTGTTTTTT. Amino acid sequence: CASSLLGRQNTGELFF.

This clone has a handful of counts. The chain carries TRBV7-2 and TRBJ2-1; weak D call: TRBD2 (6 bases). This CDR3 has 14 residues. The germline V gene has CDR1 SGHTA and CDR2 FQGNSA. Trimming took off 4 bases at V and 7 bases at J, with 14 bases between the two ends. CDR3 residues: CASSSGTFPNEQFF. CDR3 nucleotide sequence: TGTGCCAGCAGCTCGGGGACTTTCCCAAATGAGCAGTTCTTC.

This clone was found a few times. The CDR3 coding sequence is TGTGCCAGCAGCTTAGTAGCGGGGGGTACAAATACGCAGTATTTT. This gives the protein CASSLVAGGTNTQYF. The V and J genes are TRBV7-3 and TRBJ2-3; 10 nucleotides align to TRBD2. This CDR3 has 15 residues. V trimming: 2 bases; J trimming: 7 bases; junction bases outside the gene matches: 6. CDR1 and CDR2 (germline): SGHTA, FQGTGA.

About this clone itself: The identical CDR3 is also encoded by other nucleotide sequences in the sample. The chain has TRBV28 and TRBJ2-3, with a weak D call TRBD2 (6 bases). Germline-derived CDR1 and CDR2 are MDHEN and SYDVKM. The CDR3 is made up of 15 amino acids. Between the trimmed V and J ends, which lost 3 bases and 1 base, there was a span of 11 bases. Here the CDR3 DNA reads TGTGCCAGCAGTTTGCAGGGAGGTGGCACAGATACGCAGTATTTT. As protein: CASSLQGGGTDTQYF.

The sample holds a few counts of this clone. This chain uses TRBV19 with TRBJ1-4; D remains ambiguous. V was pared by 5 bases and J by 8 bases, with 12 bases between. Germline CDR1 LNHDA, CDR2 SQIVND (reference sequence). The CDR3 runs to 13 residues. CDR3 loop: CASSAGFIEKLFF. The CDR3 region has the DNA TGTGCCAGTAGTGCGGGTTTTATCGAAAAACTGTTTTTT.

This clone was seen repeatedly, ten times or more. The CDR3 bases are TGTGCCAGCAGTTTATCTGCTGAAGCTTTCTTT. It codes for CASSLSAEAFF. The V gene is TRBV28, the J gene TRBJ1-1; D not resolved. Germline values: CDR1 MDHEN, CDR2 SYDVKM. V shed 1 base and J shed 6 bases, with 3 bases lying between them. The CDR3 contains 11 residues.

This clone was detected only a few times. This chain joins TRBV14 and TRBJ1-2, with 7 bases that match TRBD1. V dropped 0 bases and J dropped 5; count of bases not matched to a gene: 6. Germline CDR1 is SGHDN and CDR2 is FVKESK. The CDR3 runs 15 residues. CDR3 DNA: TGTGCCAGCAGCCAAGATCGGGACAGACCTTATGGCTACACCTTC. Translated: CASSQDRDRPYGYTF. The whole variable domain, remainder taken from reference TRBV14 and TRBJ1-2, is EAGVTQFPSHSVIEKGQTVTLRCDPISGHDNLYWYRRVMGKEIKFLLHFVKESKQDESGMPNNRFLAERTGGTYSTLKVQPAELEDSGVYFCASSQDRDRPYGYTFGSGTRLTVV.

This chain uses TRBV18 with TRBJ1-1, with a tentative D call TRBD1 (6 bases). Germline-derived CDR1 and CDR2 are KGHSH and LQKENI. Trimming took off 2 bases at V and 1 base at J, with 8 bases between the two ends. The CDR3 is 14 amino acids. CDR3 region: CASSPGTSNTEAFF. As DNA, the CDR3 is TGTGCCAGCTCACCAGGGACATCGAACACTGAAGCTTTCTTT. The entire variable domain, with the rest obtained from reference TRBV18 and TRBJ1-1, is as follows: NAGVMQNPRHLVRRRGQEARLRCSPMKGHSHVYWYRQLPEEGLKFMVYLQKENIIDESGMPKERFSAEFPKEGPSILRIQQVVRGDSAAYFCASSPGTSNTEAFFGQGTRLTVV.

In this sample, this clone turned up a few times. A read error may account for a junction end that differs from germline. The rearrangement uses TRBV7-7 and TRBJ2-5; D unclear. This CDR3 spans 15 amino acids. Germline V CDR1 and CDR2: SSHAT, FNYEAQ (reference sequence). CDR3: CASSPSPGPQETQYF. CDR3 in DNA: TGTGCTAGCAGCCCATCCCCCGGTCCCCAAGAGACCCAGTACTTC.

The chain recombines TRBV15 with TRBJ1-2, with D unresolved. The V end lost 5 bases, the J end lost 5 bases, and 21 bases lay between the germline ends. The germline CDR1 and CDR2 sequences are LNHNV and YYDKDF (reference sequence). The CDR3 spans 16 residues. The CDR3 coding sequence is TGTGCCACCAGCCGTAGTACCGGACGGGGTCGGTATGGCTACACCTTC. As protein: CATSRSTGRGRYGYTF.